The 20 T cell receptor beta chains below all came from one sample that was sequenced in a study of T cell repertoires in cytomegalovirus infection. Each CDR3 protein gets one entry after TCRdb re-called the reads with MiXCR. This sample yields nearly 450,000 distinct CDR3 sequences, of which approximately 31% are seen a single time; roughly 15% belongs to the top ten. Sequencing used PBMCs. The receptors shown here come from a human donor in good health (CMV status not recorded). Some clones in this sample may be carry-over from other donors' samples.

This clonotype was seen a few times. The chain has TRBV7-6 and TRBJ2-2, with D maybe TRBD1 (6 bases). The CDR3 has 14 amino acids. Germline assignment: CDR1 SGHVS and CDR2 FNYEAQ. The V gene lost 6 bases and the J gene lost 8 bases, with 16 bases spanning the gap. DNA for the CDR3: TGTGCCAGCAGTATTGGACAGATTTCTGGGGAGCTGTTTTTT. Amino acids: CASSIGQISGELFF.

This clonotype was found many times. The chain joins TRBV7-8 to TRBJ1-1; D unclear. The V end was cut by 3 bases, the J end by 1 base, with 12 bases between. Per the germline V gene, CDR1 is SGHVS and CDR2 is FQNEAQ. CDR3 length: 15 amino acids. CDR3 protein: CASSFSGHGNTEAFF. The CDR3 DNA reads as TGTGCCAGCAGCTTCTCGGGTCATGGGAACACTGAAGCTTTCTTT. Based on the CDR3 plus reference TRBV7-8 and TRBJ1-1, the full variable domain is GAGVSQSPRYKVAKRGQDVALRCDPISGHVSLFWYQQALGQGPEFLTYFQNEAQLDKSGLPSDRFFAERPEGSVSTLKIQRTQQEDSAVYLCASSFSGHGNTEAFFGQGTRLTVV.

This clonotype showed up many times. The genes are TRBV6-1 and TRBJ2-1; TRBD2 might be the D (7 bases). The CDR3 has 16 residues. Germline V gives CDR1 MNHNS, CDR2 SASEGT. The V end was cut by 9 bases, the J end by 1 base, with 19 bases between. The CDR3 sequence is CASMGGGPLSYNEQFF. CDR3 nucleotide sequence: TGTGCCAGTATGGGGGGGGGGCCTCTATCCTACAATGAGCAGTTCTTC.

This clonotype was detected a few times. The chain links TRBV5-1 to TRBJ1-2; D uncertain. CDR3 size: 14 residues. The germline V gene has CDR1 SGHRS and CDR2 YFSETQ. Trimming took 0 bases from V and 6 from J, leaving 12 bases between them. The CDR3 loop reads CASSLVPQQNGYTF. CDR3 nucleotides: TGCGCCAGCAGCTTGGTGCCACAGCAAAATGGCTACACCTTC.

On this clonotype: Since no conserved phenylalanine or tryptophan closes the CDR3, a read error is the likely cause. The chain combines TRBV27 with TRBJ1-2; the match to TRBD1 covers 10 bases. The length of the CDR3 is 13 residues. Germline assignment: CDR1 MNHEY and CDR2 SMNVEV (reference sequence). V dropped 5 bases and J dropped 6; count of bases not matched to a gene: 3. CDR3 DNA sequence: TGTGCCAGCAGTGGCGGGACAGGGGATGGCTACACCGTC. Encoded protein: CASSGGTGDGYTV.

The gene calls are TRBV4-2 and TRBJ2-7; TRBD1 agrees at 9 bases. The J segment lost 4 bases and the V segment lost 8 bases, leaving 9 bases of the junction unmatched. CDR1 is LGHNA, CDR2 YNFKEQ, per germline. The CDR3 contains 14 residues. Here the CDR3 DNA reads TGTGCCAGCTCCCCGACGGGGACAGGGTACGAGCAGTACTTC. The encoded protein is CASSPTGTGYEQYF.

This clonotype was picked up many times. This chain uses TRBV7-2 with TRBJ2-7; 7 nucleotides match TRBD2. This CDR3 region has 14 residues. Germline loops: CDR1 SGHTA, CDR2 FQGNSA. V shed 5 bases, J shed 0 bases, and the junction held 4 bases outside the gene matches. CDR3 sequence reads: CASSQGLSSYEQYF. Written as DNA, the CDR3 is TGTGCCAGCAGCCAGGGACTATCCTCCTACGAGCAGTACTTC.

This clonotype was seen many times. The chain uses TRBV12-3 or TRBV12-4 and TRBJ1-5; a weak D match, TRBD1 (6 bases). The CDR3 sequence is 15 residues long. V was shortened by 3 bases and J by 6 bases, with 15 bases between the two germline ends. CDR3 coding DNA: TGTGCCAGCAGTTTGCGGGGGCAGGGATCTCAGCCCCAGCATTTT. Translation gives CASSLRGQGSQPQHF.

This chain joins TRBV29-1 and TRBJ2-1, with TRBD2 matching over 9 bases. The CDR3 runs to 15 residues. CDR1 is SQVTM, CDR2 ANQGSEA, per germline. The junction had 19 bases not matched to a gene; V was cut back by 6 bases and J by 13 bases. CDR3 coding DNA: TGCAGCGTGGAGGAGAGCGGGGGGCCTTGGGCTGAACAGTTCTTC. Amino acids: CSVEESGGPWAEQFF.

This clonotype was seen a single time. This chain links TRBV7-9 with TRBJ2-5; 9 bases align to TRBD1. The trim removed 5 bases at V and 5 bases at J, leaving 9 bases unmatched. Germline loops: CDR1 SEHNR, CDR2 FQNEAQ (reference sequence). The CDR3 spans 15 residues. In nucleotides, the CDR3 is TGTGCCAGCAGCCAAACACAGGGGGCATGGGAGACCCAGTACTTC. Its protein is CASSQTQGAWETQYF.

This clonotype was seen only once. A clone one base away is much larger, so this may be a read error. The chain combines TRBV12-3 or TRBV12-4 with TRBJ2-1; 7 bases are a match to TRBD2. The CDR3 length is 14 residues. J gave up 7 bases and V 6 bases, and 9 bases lay outside the gene matches. The CDR3 coding sequence is TGTGCCAGCAGCGGTCTAGCGGAGGCGAATGAGCAGTTCTTC. Amino acids: CASSGLAEANEQFF.

There are many counts of this clonotype. The rearrangement joins TRBV7-8 to TRBJ1-1; D unclear. Trimming took 4 bases from V and 3 from J, leaving 9 bases between them. The CDR3 is 13 amino acids. The V gene's germline CDR1 is SGHVS and CDR2 FQNEAQ. The chain's CDR3 is CASSSGPDTEAFF. The DNA of the CDR3 is TGTGCCAGCAGCTCCGGACCAGACACTGAAGCTTTCTTT.

About this clonotype: At one end the junction does not follow the germline gene, possibly because of a read error. The chain combines TRBV20-1 with TRBJ1-2, with 10 bases matching TRBD1. CDR1 is DFQATT, CDR2 SNEGSKA, per germline (reference sequence). This CDR3 has 18 amino acids. This chain's CDR3 is CSSRELRRQGARSYGYTF. CDR3 nucleotide sequence: TGCAGTTCTAGAGAGCTTCGCCGACAGGGGGCCCGCTCCTATGGCTACACCTTC.

In this sample, this clonotype turned up a few times. This sequence joins TRBV6-2 or TRBV6-3 and TRBJ2-7; TRBD2 aligns across 7 bases. Trimming removed 2 bases from V and 6 bases from J; junction bases left unmatched: 7. The CDR3 is made up of 14 amino acids. Germline V gives CDR1 MNHEY, CDR2 SVGEGT. In DNA form, the CDR3 reads TGTGCCAGCAGTTACGCAAGCGGGAAGGGCGAGCAGTACTTC. It codes for CASSYASGKGEQYF.

This clonotype occurred a few times. The chain carries TRBV12-3 or TRBV12-4 and TRBJ1-4, with D possibly matching TRBD1 (5 bases). The V and J ends lost 7 bases and 0 bases respectively, with 18 bases between them. The CDR3 extends over 17 amino acids. CDR3: CASNNEQDGPTNEKLFF. The CDR3 nucleotides read TGTGCCAGCAATAACGAACAGGACGGGCCAACTAATGAAAAACTGTTTTTT.

The chain is built from TRBV27 and TRBJ2-7; possible D gene TRBD1, 5 bases. Trimming pared 7 bases from V and 8 bases from J, leaving 12 bases between. CDR3 size: 11 residues. In germline, CDR1 is MNHEY, CDR2 SMNVEV (reference sequence). CDR3 sequence: CASKKGHQQYF. The CDR3, as DNA: TGTGCCAGCAAAAAAGGACACCAGCAGTACTTC.

This clonotype was picked up a small number of times. The rearrangement links TRBV5-4 to TRBJ2-5; D ambiguous. The CDR3 length is 15 residues. Germline V gives CDR1 SGHNT, CDR2 YYREEE (reference sequence). V was shortened by 0 bases and J by 1 base, with 10 bases between the two germline ends. The CDR3 sequence: CASSLVGLSQETQYF. CDR3 coding DNA: TGTGCCAGCAGCTTGGTGGGTTTATCCCAAGAGACCCAGTACTTC.

J is TRBJ1-1 and V is TRBV20-1; D unclear. The CDR3 extends over 14 amino acids. Looked up from germline, CDR1 is DFQATT and CDR2 is SNEGSKA (reference sequence). Trimming shortened V by 0 bases and J by 4 bases, and 12 bases separated the two germline ends. For the CDR3, the DNA is TGCAGTGCTAGAGATTCCCAGGCGGGCACTGAAGCTTTCTTT. It yields the protein CSARDSQAGTEAFF.

Note on this clonotype: Because it lacks the conserved phenylalanine or tryptophan at the end, this CDR3 is likely a read error. J is TRBJ2-2 and V is TRBV7-2, with TRBD1 as a possible D gene (5 bases). This CDR3 contains 14 residues. The germline CDR1 and CDR2 sequences are SGHTA and FQGNSA. Trimming stripped 10 bases from V and 2 bases from J, with 14 bases between. Here the CDR3 DNA reads TGTGCCACCCGGTGGGGCCGTAACACCGGGGAGCTGTTTTGT. This sequence encodes CATRWGRNTGELFC.

This clonotype was seen repeatedly, ten times or more. The V and J genes are TRBV15 and TRBJ1-1, with 8 bases fitting TRBD1. Germline-derived CDR1 and CDR2 are LNHNV and YYDKDF (reference sequence). Trimming cost V 0 bases and J 7 bases; bases outside gene matches: 10. The CDR3 loop spans 16 amino acids. The CDR3 region has the DNA TGTGCCACCAGCAGAGAGGCAGGGGGCGGGTTAGGTGAAGCTTTCTTT. Encoded protein: CATSREAGGGLGEAFF.